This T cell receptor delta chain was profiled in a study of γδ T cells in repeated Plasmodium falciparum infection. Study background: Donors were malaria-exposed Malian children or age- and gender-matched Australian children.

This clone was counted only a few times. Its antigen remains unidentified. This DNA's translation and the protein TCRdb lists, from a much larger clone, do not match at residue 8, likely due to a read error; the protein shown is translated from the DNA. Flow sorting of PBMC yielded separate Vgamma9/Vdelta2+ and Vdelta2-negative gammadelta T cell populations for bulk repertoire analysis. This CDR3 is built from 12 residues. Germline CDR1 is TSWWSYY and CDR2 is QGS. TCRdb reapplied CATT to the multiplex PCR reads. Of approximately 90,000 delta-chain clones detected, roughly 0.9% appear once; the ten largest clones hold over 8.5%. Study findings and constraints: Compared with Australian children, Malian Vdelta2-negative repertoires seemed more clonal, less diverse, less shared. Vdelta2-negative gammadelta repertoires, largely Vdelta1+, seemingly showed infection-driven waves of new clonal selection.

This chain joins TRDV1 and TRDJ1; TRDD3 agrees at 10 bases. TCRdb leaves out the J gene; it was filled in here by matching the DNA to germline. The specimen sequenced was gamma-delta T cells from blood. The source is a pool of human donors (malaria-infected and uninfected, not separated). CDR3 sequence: CALGDTDNKLIF. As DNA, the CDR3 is TGTGCTCTGGGGGATACGGACAATAAACTCATCTTT.